A single sample gave rise to the 14 T cell receptor beta chains below, sequenced in a study of immune heterogeneity within non-small cell lung tumors. Genomic DNA extracted from bulk tumor tissue served as template. A total of 550 to 650 ng was used per sample. Multiple biopsies spaced far apart were taken from each primary tumor during surgery. Undergoing curative surgery were patients whose non-small cell lung cancer was untreated and newly diagnosed. Amplification of the TCR beta CDR3 was achieved through multiplex PCR with 32 V and 13 J primers. TCRdb re-called the multiplex PCR reads through MiXCR, storing one row per CDR3 protein. The table records approximately 4,200 distinct CDR3 sequences, approximately 25% of them present only once. Material for sequencing was lung tumor tissue. Receptors were obtained from a man in his sixties with non-small cell lung cancer.

V is TRBV20-1 and J is TRBJ2-1, with TRBD1 matching over 7 bases. The CDR3 is 17 amino acids. V gave up 5 bases and J gave up 0 bases; unmatched junction bases: 13. Germline V CDR1 and CDR2: DFQATT, SNEGSKA (reference sequence). The DNA of the CDR3 is TGCAGTGCTTGGGGGACAGAAGGGGCGAGCTCCTACAATGAGCAGTTCTTC. Its translation: CSAWGTEGASSYNEQFF.

CDR3 nucleotide sequence: TGTGCCAGCACCAATAGGGACAGGGCCACCGGGGAGCTGTTTTTT. Protein product: CASTNRDRATGELFF. The gene calls are TRBV6-2 or TRBV6-3 and TRBJ2-2; 9 bases match TRBD1. CDR3 size: 15 residues. Losses at the gene ends were 7 bases for V and 4 bases for J; bases not matched to a gene: 7. In germline, CDR1 is MNHEY, CDR2 SVGEGT.

The J gene is TRBJ1-5, the V gene TRBV28; D is perhaps TRBD1 (5 bases). The CDR3 extends over 14 amino acids. Deletions cut 5 bases from V and 1 base from J, with 9 bases between. Germline lookup yields CDR1 MDHEN and CDR2 SYDVKM. The CDR3 DNA sequence: TGTGCCAGCAGTCAGACAGCCAGCAATCAGCCCCAGCATTTT. Its translation is CASSQTASNQPQHF.

V and J are TRBV20-1 and TRBJ2-7; 12 bases map to TRBD1. V dropped 1 base and J dropped 2; count of bases not matched to a gene: 9. This CDR3 contains 17 residues. CDR1 DFQATT and CDR2 SNEGSKA come from the germline V gene (reference sequence). CDR3 DNA: TGCAGTGCTAGAGGGTCTCCGGGACAGGGGGCGGCCTACGAGCAGTACTTC. Translation: CSARGSPGQGAAYEQYF.

This chain joins TRBV9 and TRBJ2-2; D gene ambiguous. The CDR3 has 13 residues. The V end was cut by 0 bases, the J end by 6 bases, with 6 bases between. Per the germline V gene, CDR1 is SGDLS and CDR2 is YYNGEE. CDR3 sequence reads: CASSVAPSGELFF. As DNA, the CDR3 is TGTGCCAGCAGCGTAGCTCCGTCCGGGGAGCTGTTTTTT.

The V call is TRBV7-2, the J call TRBJ2-7; TRBD1 is a possible D gene (5 bases). Germline V lookup: CDR1 SGHTA, CDR2 FQGNSA. The CDR3 runs 15 residues. The V and J ends lost 3 bases and 0 bases respectively, with 12 bases between them. The CDR3 region has the DNA TGTGCCAGCAGCTTTGAAGGGGTTCGCTCCTACGAGCAGTACTTC. Residues: CASSFEGVRSYEQYF.

The V call is TRBV10-3, the J call TRBJ1-2; D is ambiguous. The CDR3 length is 12 residues. Germline V gives CDR1 ENHRY, CDR2 SYGVKD. With 2 bases removed from V and 0 bases from J, the gap between germline ends came to 1 base. The CDR3 sequence is CAISETNYGYTF. CDR3 sequence (DNA): TGTGCCATCAGTGAGACTAACTATGGCTACACCTTC.

The J gene is TRBJ2-7, the V gene TRBV7-9; 7 bases line up with TRBD1. This CDR3 has 14 amino acids. CDR1 SEHNR and CDR2 FQNEAQ come from the germline V gene (reference sequence). Trimming at V came to 5 bases and at J to 4 bases, leaving 8 bases not matched to a gene. The CDR3, as DNA: TGTGCCAGCAGCCCGGTCCTCAGGGGGTACGAGCAGTACTTC. Its translation: CASSPVLRGYEQYF.

The CDR3 loop reads CASSFFGTSGANEQFF. The CDR3 DNA reads as TGTGCCAGCAGTTTTTTCGGGACTAGCGGTGCAAATGAGCAGTTCTTC. The J gene is TRBJ2-1, the V gene TRBV27; 11 bases align to TRBD2. CDR1 is MNHEY and CDR2 is SMNVEV in the germline V gene (reference sequence). Germline trimming cut 3 bases from V and 7 bases from J; bases unmatched to any gene: 8. The CDR3 totals 16 residues.

The chain has TRBV6-5 and TRBJ2-1; D could derive from TRBD1 or TRBD2 (5 bases each). Germline V gene data show CDR1 as MNHEY and CDR2 as SVGAGI. Trimming removed 3 bases at V and 8 bases at J, with 17 bases between. The CDR3 extends over 15 amino acids. CDR3 residues: CASSYLGDRRDEQFF. The CDR3 nucleotides are TGTGCCAGCAGTTATCTGGGGGACCGCAGGGATGAGCAGTTCTTC.

A note on this clonotype: Possible read error: a much larger clone is one base away. This sequence joins TRBV7-9 and TRBJ1-6; D is undetermined. The CDR3 loop spans 16 amino acids. V shed 5 bases and J shed 7 bases, with 18 bases lying between them. Germline V CDR1 and CDR2: SEHNR, FQNEAQ (reference sequence). CDR3 protein: CASSPWMGRENSPLHF. The CDR3 region has the DNA TGTGCCAGCAGCCCCTGGATGGGAAGGGAAAATTCACCCCTCCACTTT.

In this sample, this clonotype is medium-sized. The chain couples TRBV20-1 to TRBJ2-7; 12 bases are a match to TRBD2. V lost 7 bases, J lost 4 bases, and 5 bases stayed unmatched. In germline, CDR1 is DFQATT, CDR2 SNEGSKA (reference sequence). The CDR3 length is 13 residues. CDR3 region: CSGRTSGKYEQYF. The CDR3 DNA is TGCAGTGGGCGGACTAGCGGGAAGTACGAGCAGTACTTC.

The chain has TRBV2 and TRBJ1-5; D remains ambiguous. The V and J ends lost 6 bases and 4 bases respectively, with 13 bases between them. The CDR3 contains 14 residues. Germline values: CDR1 SNHLY, CDR2 FYNNEI. The chain's CDR3 is CASRLAHLNQPQHF. The CDR3 region has the DNA TGTGCCAGCAGGTTGGCCCATTTAAATCAGCCCCAGCATTTT.

This clonotype was observed a few times. The gene calls are TRBV11-2 and TRBJ2-5; 9 bases map to TRBD2. CDR1 SGHAT and CDR2 FQNNGV come from the germline V gene. The J segment lost 1 base and the V segment lost 6 bases, leaving 6 bases of the junction unmatched. The CDR3 has 15 residues. CDR3 DNA: TGTGCCAGCAGAGGTAGCGGGAGAGGCCAAGAGACCCAGTACTTC. This codes for CASRGSGRGQETQYF.